The subject of this entry is one TCR beta chain. This specimen belongs to a study of PD-1 blockade in classical Hodgkin lymphoma. Every patient was affected by relapse after autologous stem cell transplantation, while exposure to brentuximab vedotin was not uniform. The V end lost 1 base, the J end lost 0 bases, and 12 bases lay between the germline ends. This CDR3 is 16 amino acids long. From germline, CDR1 is MGHRA and CDR2 YSYEKL. The assay was immunoSEQ multiplex PCR, and TCRdb's table has in-frame clones only and misses some. The sample has 90,000 to 130,000 clones, 80% to 90% seen once. This receptor was identified in a human donor with classical Hodgkin lymphoma. The chain uses TRBV4-1 and TRBJ1-1; no clear D. The specimen comprised peripheral blood mononuclear cells (PBMCs), sampled before the second cycle of nivolumab. The CDR3 reads CASSQGRAPLNTEAFF. Here the CDR3 DNA reads TGCGCCAGCAGCCAAGGGCGAGCCCCGCTGAACACTGAAGCTTTCTTT.